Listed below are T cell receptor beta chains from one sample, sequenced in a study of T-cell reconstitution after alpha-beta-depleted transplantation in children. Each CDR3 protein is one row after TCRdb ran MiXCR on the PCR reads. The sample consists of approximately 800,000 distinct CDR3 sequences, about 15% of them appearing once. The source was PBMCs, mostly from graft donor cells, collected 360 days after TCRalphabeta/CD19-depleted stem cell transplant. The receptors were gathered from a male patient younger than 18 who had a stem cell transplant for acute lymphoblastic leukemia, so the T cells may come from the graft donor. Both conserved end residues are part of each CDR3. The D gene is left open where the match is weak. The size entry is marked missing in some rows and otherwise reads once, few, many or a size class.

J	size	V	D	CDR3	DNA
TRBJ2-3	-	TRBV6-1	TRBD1	CAGDRVTDTQYF	TGTGCCGGAGACAGGGTCACAGATACGCAGTATTTT
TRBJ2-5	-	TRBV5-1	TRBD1	CASSSRNDRGDFGTQYF	TGCGCCAGCAGCTCGAGAAATGACAGGGGGGATTTCGGGACCCAGTACTTC
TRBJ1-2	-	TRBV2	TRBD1	CASTDSRSTGGFYGYTF	TGTGCCAGCACCGACAGTCGGTCGACAGGGGGATTCTATGGCTACACCTTC
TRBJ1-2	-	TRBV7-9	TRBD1	CASSSPGGLGYTF	TGTGCCAGCAGCTCTCCAGGGGGCCTTGGCTACACCTTC
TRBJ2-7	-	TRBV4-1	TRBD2	CASSQDPPLTSGSFEQYF	TGCGCCAGCAGCCAAGATCCGCCGTTGACTAGCGGGAGTTTCGAGCAGTACTTC
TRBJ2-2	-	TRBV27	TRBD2	CASSSNLGLAGFTGELFF	TGTGCCAGCAGTTCCAACTTGGGACTAGCGGGATTCACCGGGGAGCTGTTTTTT
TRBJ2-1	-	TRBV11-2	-	CASSFPGPGNEQFF	TGTGCCAGCAGCTTTCCGGGGCCGGGTAATGAGCAGTTCTTC
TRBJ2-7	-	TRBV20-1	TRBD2	CSAASGGFYEQYF	TGCAGTGCTGCTAGCGGGGGTTTCTACGAGCAGTACTTC
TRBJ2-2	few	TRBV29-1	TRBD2	CSVLQGEGTGELFF	TGCAGCGTTTTACAAGGGGAGGGTACCGGGGAGCTGTTTTTT
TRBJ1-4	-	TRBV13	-	CASSFRPGVLFF	TGTGCCAGCAGCTTTCGCCCGGGGGTCCTGTTTTTT
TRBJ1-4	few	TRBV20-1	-	CSARGRVEEKLFF	TGCAGTGCTAGAGGACGCGTGGAGGAAAAACTGTTTTTT
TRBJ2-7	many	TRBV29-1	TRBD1	CSVEDGTGDLNEQYF	TGCAGCGTTGAAGATGGGACAGGGGACCTCAACGAGCAGTACTTC
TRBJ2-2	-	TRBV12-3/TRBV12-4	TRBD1	CACCLAESGQRNTGELFF	TGTGCCTGCTGTTTAGCTGAATCGGGACAGAGGAACACCGGGGAGCTGTTTTTT
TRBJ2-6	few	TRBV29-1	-	CSVEGDSGANVLTF	TGCAGCGTTGAAGGGGACTCTGGGGCCAACGTCCTGACTTTC
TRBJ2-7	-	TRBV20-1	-	CCARGGYRVDEQYF	TGCTGTGCTAGAGGGGGGTACAGGGTGGACGAGCAGTACTTC
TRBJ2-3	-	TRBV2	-	CASNRDLDMQYF	TGTGCCAGCAACAGGGATTTGGATATGCAGTATTTT
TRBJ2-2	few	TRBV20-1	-	CSARIGLTEGSGTGELFF	TGCAGTGCTAGAATTGGGCTTACGGAGGGGTCGGGAACCGGGGAGCTGTTTTTT
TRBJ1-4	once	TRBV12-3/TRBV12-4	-	CAFCPRKRGLATNEKLFF	TGTGCCTTCTGTCCCCGAAAGAGAGGTCTTGCAACTAATGAAAAACTGTTTTTT
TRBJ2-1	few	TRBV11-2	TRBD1	CASSPLTGNNEQFF	TGTGCCAGCAGCCCCTTGACAGGGAACAATGAGCAGTTCTTC
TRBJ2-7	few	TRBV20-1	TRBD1	CSAGDRTYEQYF	TGCAGTGCTGGGGACAGGACCTACGAGCAGTACTTC
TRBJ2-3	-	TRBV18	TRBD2	CASSRTSGSLSDTQYF	TGTGCCAGCTCGCGGACTAGCGGGAGTCTCTCAGATACGCAGTATTTT
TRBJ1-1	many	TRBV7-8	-	CASSRRPGQPEAFF	TGTGCCAGCAGCCGACGACCCGGCCAGCCTGAAGCTTTCTTT
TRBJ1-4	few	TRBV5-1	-	CASSSGRTNEKLFF	TGCGCCAGCAGCTCGGGACGGACGAATGAAAAACTGTTTTTT
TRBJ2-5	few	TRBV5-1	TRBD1	CASSFGGQGQETQYF	TGCGCCAGCAGCTTTGGGGGACAGGGACAAGAGACCCAGTACTTC
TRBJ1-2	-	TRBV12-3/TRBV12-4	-	CASSANRDGYTF	TGTGCCAGCAGTGCAAACAGGGATGGCTACACCTTC
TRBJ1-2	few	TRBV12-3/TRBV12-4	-	CASTSHRAGYTF	TGTGCCAGCACCTCCCATCGGGCTGGCTACACCTTC
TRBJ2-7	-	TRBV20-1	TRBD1	CSAPNQHRGPTYYEQYF	TGCAGTGCTCCCAACCAACACAGGGGCCCGACCTATTACGAGCAGTACTTC
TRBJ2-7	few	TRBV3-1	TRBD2	CASSQVLAGVGEQYF	TGTGCCAGCAGCCAAGTCCTAGCGGGAGTGGGTGAGCAGTACTTC
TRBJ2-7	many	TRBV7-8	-	CASSLLGGAYEQYF	TGTGCCAGCAGCCTCCTGGGGGGCGCGTACGAGCAGTACTTC
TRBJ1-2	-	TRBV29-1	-	CSVEERLVYGYTF	TGCAGCGTTGAAGAGAGGTTGGTCTATGGCTACACCTTC